Below, 5 T cell receptor beta chains from the same sample are listed, as sequenced in a study of regulatory T cells in long-lasting Graves disease (TCRdb year 2021). The method behind the library was multiplex PCR. The sequencer listed for this sample is Illumina HiSeq 4000. iRepertoire HTBI primers and Arm-PCR amplification of CDR3 regions were used to construct TCR beta libraries. TCRdb ran its own pipeline on the public reads, namely fastp trimming at Q25 and MiXCR clone calling, and kept in-frame beta chains. Each entry is one CDR3 protein sequence, shown with its most common DNA and genes. Here the sample has about 420,000 distinct CDR3 sequences; less than 20% occur a single time. The ten largest clones represent 20% to 25% of the sample. Per the publication, the time point label means: newly diagnosed GD, antithyroid drugs for less than 3 months. RNA was extracted from PBMCs in TRIzol for both TCR sequencing and RNA sequencing.

The sample was also reused in another study, on T cells in Graves' hyperthyroidism and ophthalmopathy.

Source: peripheral blood mononuclear cells (PBMCs), taken at new diagnosis, from a patient treated with antithyroid drugs. These receptors all come from a woman younger than 30 with Graves disease. Donor details come from another sample of the same person, matched by shared clones.

The chain combines TRBV5-1 with TRBJ1-5; D is perhaps TRBD1 (5 bases). The CDR3 is 13 residues long. CDR1 SGHRS and CDR2 YFSETQ come from the germline V gene. The germline V and J ends were trimmed by 0 bases and 7 bases, with 8 bases remaining between them. The DNA for the CDR3 is TGCGCCAGCAGCTTGGCCGGGACGCAGCCCCAGCATTTT. Its protein is CASSLAGTQPQHF.

This clonotype has a count of ten or more. The chain combines TRBV12-3 or TRBV12-4 with TRBJ2-3; D is possibly TRBD2 (5 bases). The CDR3 sequence is 14 residues long. Trimming took 3 bases from V and 1 from J, leaving 8 bases between them. CDR3 amino acids: CASSLMRGTDTQYF. The CDR3 nucleotides are TGTGCCAGCAGTTTGATGCGGGGCACAGATACGCAGTATTTT.

The chain combines TRBV20-1 with TRBJ2-7, with 7 bases that match TRBD2. J gave up 5 bases and V 0 bases, and 10 bases lay outside the gene matches. The CDR3 consists of 15 residues. Germline loops: CDR1 DFQATT, CDR2 SNEGSKA (reference sequence). The CDR3 reads CSARDLRTSENEQYF. In nucleotides, the CDR3 is TGCAGTGCTAGAGACCTGAGGACTAGTGAGAACGAGCAGTACTTC.

This clonotype was found many times. The chain carries TRBV28 and TRBJ1-4; 8 bases map to TRBD1. This CDR3 spans 15 amino acids. Germline assignment: CDR1 MDHEN and CDR2 SYDVKM. V was clipped by 5 bases and J by 6 bases; unmatched bases: 8. CDR3 DNA sequence: TGTGCCAGCAGTGTAACAGGGGGGAGGGATGAAAAACTGTTTTTT. The encoded protein is CASSVTGGRDEKLFF. The whole variable domain, remainder taken from reference TRBV28 and TRBJ1-4, is DVKVTQSSRYLVKRTGEKVFLECVQDMDHENMFWYRQDPGLGLRLIYFSYDVKMKEKGDIPEGYSVSREKKERFSLILESASTNQTSMYLCASSVTGGRDEKLFFGSGTQLSVL.

This clonotype was picked up many times. The V call is TRBV7-2, the J call TRBJ2-3; possible D gene TRBD1, 5 bases. V lost 0 bases and J lost 4, with 11 bases in between. CDR3 length equals 15 residues. Germline-derived CDR1 and CDR2 are SGHTA and FQGNSA. This CDR3 reads CASSLAFRAADTQYF. In nucleotides, the CDR3 is TGTGCCAGCAGCTTAGCTTTCAGGGCGGCAGATACGCAGTATTTT.